One sample yielded the 15 T cell receptor beta chains listed below, sequenced in a study of shared clonotypes between healthy human individuals (dated by TCRdb to the early 2020s). Receptor amplification or capture employed the immunoSEQ multiplex PCR assay. TCRdb provides this immuneACCESS table in a form limited to in-frame rearrangements. Some clones are lacking; in checked studies, under half of them reflect an unresolved V gene, and why the rest are absent is not known. The sample profile shows about 670,000 clones; more than 70% of them were found once. The ten most abundant clones make up about 1.8% of the sample. The specimen was memory CD4+ T cells sorted from blood. The label giving this sample's cell subset or site can be read as: CD45RA-negative fraction. Receptors were obtained from a woman in her 30s in good health.

This chain uses TRBV10-3 with TRBJ2-2; 10 positions match TRBD1. The CDR3 contains 18 residues. Germline V CDR1 and CDR2: ENHRY, SYGVKD. After removal of 6 bases from V and 2 bases from J, the junction contained 12 bases not matched to a gene. The CDR3 DNA reads TGTGCCATCAGGCCGGGACAGGGGAAAACAAAAAACACCGGGGAGCTGTTTTTT. This translates into CAIRPGQGKTKNTGELFF.

This chain uses TRBV13 with TRBJ1-3, with 8 positions matching TRBD1. The CDR3 sequence is 17 residues long. Germline V gives CDR1 PRHDT, CDR2 FYEKMQ (reference sequence). The ends lost 3 bases at V and 1 base at J; junction bases unmatched: 8. The CDR3 DNA sequence: TGTGCCAGCAGCTTTAGAACAGGGGGAGTTTCTGGAAACACCATATATTTT. Amino acid sequence: CASSFRTGGVSGNTIYF.

V usage is TRBV10-3 and J usage is TRBJ1-1, with a weak D call TRBD1 (5 bases). The CDR3 covers 15 residues. Germline lookup yields CDR1 ENHRY and CDR2 SYGVKD. V lost 2 bases to trimming and J lost 1 base, with 11 bases between them. CDR3 DNA sequence: TGTGCCATCAGTGAGACAGGCCAAAGGAACACTGAAGCTTTCTTT. It specifies CAISETGQRNTEAFF.

The chain links TRBV27 to TRBJ2-3; D is perhaps TRBD1 or TRBD2 (5 bases each). V lost 6 bases and J 6 bases, leaving 16 bases between the germline ends. The CDR3 consists of 14 residues. The germline V gene encodes CDR1 MNHEY and CDR2 SMNVEV (reference sequence). DNA for the CDR3: TGTGCCAGCAGCTTGGGACCGTCCGTCGATACGCAGTATTTT. It yields the protein CASSLGPSVDTQYF.

The chain links TRBV5-6 to TRBJ2-7, with D possibly being TRBD1 (6 bases). Germline V gene data show CDR1 as SGHDT and CDR2 as YYEEEE. With 5 bases removed from V and 0 bases from J, the gap between germline ends came to 12 bases. The CDR3 consists of 14 residues. CDR3 residues: CASRRTASSYEQYF. In DNA form, the CDR3 reads TGTGCCAGCAGAAGGACAGCTAGCTCCTACGAGCAGTACTTC. Variable domain in full (rest from reference TRBV5-6 and TRBJ2-7): DAGVTQSPTHLIKTRGQQVTLRCSPKSGHDTVSWYQQALGQGPQFIFQYYEEEERQRGNFPDRFSGHQFPNYSSELNVNALLLGDSALYLCASRRTASSYEQYFGPGTRLTVT.

The chain employs TRBV28 and TRBJ1-1; D gene ambiguous. Germline V gene lookup returns CDR1 MDHEN and CDR2 SYDVKM. The V end was cut by 5 bases, the J end by 1 base, with 8 bases between. The CDR3 length is 13 residues. The CDR3 DNA reads TGTGCCAGCAGTCGCCCCGAGAACACTGAAGCTTTCTTT. It specifies CASSRPENTEAFF.

This sequence joins TRBV27 and TRBJ2-2; 10 nucleotides line up with TRBD1. The length of the CDR3 is 16 residues. Trimming cost V 11 bases and J 5 bases; bases outside gene matches: 14. From germline, CDR1 is MNHEY and CDR2 SMNVEV (reference sequence). The CDR3 here is CADKPGQGSATGELFF. The CDR3 DNA follows: TGTGCCGACAAGCCGGGACAGGGGTCTGCAACCGGGGAGCTGTTTTTT.

V is TRBV6-1 and J is TRBJ2-7; D is uncertain. V was trimmed by 4 bases and J by 3 bases, leaving 4 bases between them. Looked up from germline, CDR1 is MNHNS and CDR2 is SASEGT. The length of the CDR3 is 11 residues. The CDR3 reads CASSGVYEQYF. In DNA, the CDR3 is TGTGCCAGCAGTGGCGTCTACGAGCAGTACTTC.

Only a few counts were recorded for this clone. V and J are TRBV13 and TRBJ2-1; D not certain. Per germline, CDR1 PRHDT and CDR2 FYEKMQ (reference sequence). The V end was cut by 1 base, the J end by 8 bases, with 12 bases between. CDR3 size: 14 residues. This CDR3 is CASSLVGPRDEQFF. The CDR3 region has the DNA TGTGCCAGCAGCTTAGTAGGCCCCCGGGATGAGCAGTTCTTC.

This rearrangement joins TRBV11-3 to TRBJ2-7, with 14 bases fitting TRBD2. Germline lookup yields CDR1 SGHNT and CDR2 YENEEA. V shed 5 bases, J shed 5 bases, and the junction held 5 bases outside the gene matches. The CDR3 is 15 amino acids. This CDR3 is CASSQGLAGVDEQYF. CDR3 sequence (DNA): TGTGCCAGCAGCCAGGGACTAGCGGGAGTGGACGAGCAGTACTTC.

Here the CDR3 DNA reads TGTGCCAGCAGCTCCATAGCGGGAGTAGTAGATACGCAGTATTTT. Residues: CASSSIAGVVDTQYF. The chain uses TRBV7-9 and TRBJ2-3; 9 bases match TRBD2. The V gene end was trimmed by 4 bases and the J gene end by 5 bases; junction bases not matched to a gene: 7. CDR3 length: 15 residues. CDR1 SEHNR and CDR2 FQNEAQ come from the germline V gene (reference sequence).

This chain links TRBV29-1 with TRBJ2-6; possible D gene TRBD1, 6 bases. V was cut by 4 bases and J by 2 bases, with 9 bases left in between. The CDR3 is 14 residues long. From germline, CDR1 is SQVTM and CDR2 ANQGSEA. This CDR3 is CSVGTAPGANVLTF. The CDR3 DNA follows: TGCAGCGTTGGGACAGCCCCTGGGGCCAACGTCCTGACTTTC.

The V gene is TRBV5-6, the J gene TRBJ1-5, with D tentatively TRBD1 (6 bases). CDR3 length equals 15 residues. V lost 5 bases, J lost 7 bases, and 19 bases lay in between. Germline-derived CDR1 and CDR2 are SGHDT and YYEEEE. The CDR3 region is CASSQYSRGFQPQHF. The CDR3 nucleotides are TGTGCCAGCAGTCAATACTCCAGGGGTTTCCAGCCCCAGCATTTT.

The chain carries TRBV10-1 and TRBJ2-3; D ambiguous. The CDR3 covers 12 residues. Between the trimmed V and J ends, which lost 8 bases and 0 bases, there was a span of 6 bases. From germline, CDR1 is WNHNN and CDR2 SYGVQD (reference sequence). The CDR3 loop reads CASGTSTDTQYF. The CDR3 DNA follows: TGCGCCAGCGGAACTAGCACAGATACGCAGTATTTT.

V usage is TRBV7-2 and J usage is TRBJ2-7; a possible D gene is TRBD2 (5 bases). There are 14 residues in the CDR3. The V end lost 4 bases, the J end lost 4 bases, and 14 bases lay between the germline ends. Germline assignment: CDR1 SGHTA and CDR2 FQGNSA. The CDR3 loop is CASSSSGSLYEQYF. The DNA for the CDR3 is TGTGCCAGCAGCTCATCGGGGTCCTTATACGAGCAGTACTTC.